This T cell receptor (beta chain) came from a study of cytomegalovirus exposure and HLA in healthy donors. The PCR used 60 Vbeta and 13 Jbeta primers. Some clones are missing from TCRdb's copy, which holds only in-frame ones; the method was immunoSEQ multiplex PCR. The sample's table shows 40,000 or so clones. The CDR3 is made up of 16 amino acids. Germline V gene sequence: CDR1 MDHEN, CDR2 SYDVKM. J lost 3 bases, V lost 4 bases, and 7 bases had no gene match. The rearrangement uses TRBV28 and TRBJ2-1, with 9 bases identical to TRBD2. The material sequenced was PBMCs. This receptor was identified in a male donor in good health and CMV-seronegative. Here the CDR3 DNA reads TGTGCCAGCAGTTCCCAGACTAGCGGAGACTACAATGAGCAGTTCTTC. Its translation is CASSSQTSGDYNEQFF.